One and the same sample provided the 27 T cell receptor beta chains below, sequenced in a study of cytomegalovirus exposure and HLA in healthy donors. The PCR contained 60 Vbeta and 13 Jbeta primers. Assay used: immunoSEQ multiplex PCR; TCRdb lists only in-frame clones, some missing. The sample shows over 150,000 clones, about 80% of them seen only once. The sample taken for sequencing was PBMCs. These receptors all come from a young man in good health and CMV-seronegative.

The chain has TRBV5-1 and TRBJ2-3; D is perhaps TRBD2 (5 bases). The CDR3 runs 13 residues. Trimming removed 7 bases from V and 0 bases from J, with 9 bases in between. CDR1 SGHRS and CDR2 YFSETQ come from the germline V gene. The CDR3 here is CASEGGSTDTQYF. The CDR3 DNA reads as TGCGCCAGCGAGGGTGGTAGCACAGATACGCAGTATTTT.

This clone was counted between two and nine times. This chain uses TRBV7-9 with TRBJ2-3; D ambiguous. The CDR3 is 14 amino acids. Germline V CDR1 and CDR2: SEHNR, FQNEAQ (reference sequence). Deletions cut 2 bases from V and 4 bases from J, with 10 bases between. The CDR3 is CASSLNSRSDTQYF. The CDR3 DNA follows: TGTGCCAGCAGCTTAAATAGTCGGTCAGATACGCAGTATTTT.

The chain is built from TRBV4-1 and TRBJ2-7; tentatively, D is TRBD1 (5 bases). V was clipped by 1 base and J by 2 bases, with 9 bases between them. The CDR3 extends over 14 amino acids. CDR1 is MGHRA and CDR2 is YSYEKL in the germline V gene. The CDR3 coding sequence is TGCGCCAGCAGCCAAGTTCAGGGTCCCTACGAGCAGTACTTC. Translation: CASSQVQGPYEQYF.

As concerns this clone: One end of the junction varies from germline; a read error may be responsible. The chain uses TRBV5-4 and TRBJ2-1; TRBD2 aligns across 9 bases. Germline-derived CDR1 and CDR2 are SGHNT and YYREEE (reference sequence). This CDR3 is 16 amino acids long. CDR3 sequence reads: CASSLAERGAWENLIF. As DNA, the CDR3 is TGTGCCAGCAGCTTGGCAGAGCGGGGGGCCTGGGAGAATCTAATCTTC.

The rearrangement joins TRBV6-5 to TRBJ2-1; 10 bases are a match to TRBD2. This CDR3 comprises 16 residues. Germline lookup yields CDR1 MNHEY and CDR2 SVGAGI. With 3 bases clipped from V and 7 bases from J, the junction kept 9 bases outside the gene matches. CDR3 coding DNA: TGTGCCAGCAGTTATCGGACAGTAGCGGGGGGAAATGAGCAGTTCTTC. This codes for CASSYRTVAGGNEQFF.

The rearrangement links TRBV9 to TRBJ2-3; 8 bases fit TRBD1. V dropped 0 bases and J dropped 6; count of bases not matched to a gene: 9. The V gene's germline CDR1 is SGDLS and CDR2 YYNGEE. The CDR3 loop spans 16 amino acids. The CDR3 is CASSVALDRESDTQYF. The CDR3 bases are TGTGCCAGCAGCGTAGCCCTGGACAGGGAGAGTGATACGCAGTATTTT.

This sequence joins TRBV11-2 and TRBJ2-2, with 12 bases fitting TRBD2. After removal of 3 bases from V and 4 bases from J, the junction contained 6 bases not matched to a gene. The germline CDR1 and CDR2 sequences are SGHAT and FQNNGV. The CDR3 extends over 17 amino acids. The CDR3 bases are TGTGCCAGCAGCTTCGCTAGCGGGGGGGCCCGCACCGGGGAGCTGTTTTTT. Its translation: CASSFASGGARTGELFF.

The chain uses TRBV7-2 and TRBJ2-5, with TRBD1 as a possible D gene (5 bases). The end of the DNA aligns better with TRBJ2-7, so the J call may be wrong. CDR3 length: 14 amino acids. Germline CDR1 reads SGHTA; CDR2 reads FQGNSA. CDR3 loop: CASSPRRGYYEQYF. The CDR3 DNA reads TGTGCCAGCAGCCCTCGAAGGGGCTACTACGAGCAGTACTTC.

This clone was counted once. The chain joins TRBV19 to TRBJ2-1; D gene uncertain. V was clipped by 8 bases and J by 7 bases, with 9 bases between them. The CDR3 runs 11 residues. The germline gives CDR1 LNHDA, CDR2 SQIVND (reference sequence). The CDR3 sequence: CASSGGNEQFF. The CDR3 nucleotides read TGTGCCAGTTCCGGCGGTAATGAGCAGTTCTTC.

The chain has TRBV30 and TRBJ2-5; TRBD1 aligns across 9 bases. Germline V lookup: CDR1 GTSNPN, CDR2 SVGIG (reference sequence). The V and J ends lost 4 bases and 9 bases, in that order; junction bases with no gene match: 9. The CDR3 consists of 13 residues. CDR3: CAWTLSGQGPQYF. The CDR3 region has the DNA TGTGCCTGGACACTATCGGGACAGGGTCCCCAGTACTTC. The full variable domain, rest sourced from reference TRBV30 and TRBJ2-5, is SQTIHQWPATLVQPVGSPLSLECTVEGTSNPNLYWYRQAAGRGLQLLFYSVGIGQISSEVPQNLSASRPQDRQFILSSKKLLLSDSGFYLCAWTLSGQGPQYFGPGTRLLVL.

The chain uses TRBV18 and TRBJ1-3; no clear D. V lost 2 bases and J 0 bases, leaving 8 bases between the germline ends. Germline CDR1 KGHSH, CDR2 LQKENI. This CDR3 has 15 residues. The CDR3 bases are TGTGCCAGCTCACCAGGCGGGAGCTCTGGAAACACCATATATTTT. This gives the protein CASSPGGSSGNTIYF.

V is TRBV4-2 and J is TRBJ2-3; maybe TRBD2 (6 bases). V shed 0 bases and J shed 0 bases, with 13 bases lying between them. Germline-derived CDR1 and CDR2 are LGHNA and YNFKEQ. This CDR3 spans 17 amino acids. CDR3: CASSQDTVAGSTDTQYF. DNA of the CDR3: TGTGCCAGCAGCCAAGATACAGTGGCGGGGAGCACAGATACGCAGTATTTT.

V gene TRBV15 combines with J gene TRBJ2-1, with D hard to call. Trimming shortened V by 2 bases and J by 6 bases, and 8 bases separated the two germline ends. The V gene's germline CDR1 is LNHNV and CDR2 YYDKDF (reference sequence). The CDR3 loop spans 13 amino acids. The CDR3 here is CATSRLVLNEQFF. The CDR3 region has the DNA TGTGCCACCAGCAGATTAGTACTCAATGAGCAGTTCTTC.

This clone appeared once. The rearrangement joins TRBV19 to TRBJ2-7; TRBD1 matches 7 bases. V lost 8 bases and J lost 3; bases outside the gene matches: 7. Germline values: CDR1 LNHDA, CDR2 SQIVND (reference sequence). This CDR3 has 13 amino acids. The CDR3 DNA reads TGTGCCAGTTCGACAGGGCTCGGCTACGAGCAGTACTTC. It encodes CASSTGLGYEQYF.

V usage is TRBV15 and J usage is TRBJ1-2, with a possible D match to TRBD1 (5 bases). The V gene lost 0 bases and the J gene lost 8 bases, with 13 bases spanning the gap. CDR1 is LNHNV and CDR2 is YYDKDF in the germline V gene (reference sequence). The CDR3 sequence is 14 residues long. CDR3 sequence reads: CATSRDPQARGYTF. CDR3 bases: TGTGCCACCAGCAGAGACCCACAGGCTCGCGGCTACACCTTC.

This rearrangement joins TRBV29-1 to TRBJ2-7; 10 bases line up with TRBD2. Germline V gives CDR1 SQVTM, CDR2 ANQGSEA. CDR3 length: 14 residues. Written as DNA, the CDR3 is TGCGCAGGACAGGGAGCTAGCGGGAGCTACGAGCAGTACTTC. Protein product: CAGQGASGSYEQYF.

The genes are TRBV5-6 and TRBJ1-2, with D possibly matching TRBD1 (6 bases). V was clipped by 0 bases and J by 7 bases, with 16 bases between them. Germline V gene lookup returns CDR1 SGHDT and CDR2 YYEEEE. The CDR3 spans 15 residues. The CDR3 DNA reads TGTGCCAGCAGCTTGGCCGGGACATCCAGTAGTGGCTACACCTTC. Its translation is CASSLAGTSSSGYTF.

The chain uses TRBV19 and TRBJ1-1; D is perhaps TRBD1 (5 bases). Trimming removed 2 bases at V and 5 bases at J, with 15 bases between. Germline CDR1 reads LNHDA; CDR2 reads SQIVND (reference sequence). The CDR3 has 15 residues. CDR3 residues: CASSIRRGGGTEAFF. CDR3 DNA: TGTGCCAGTAGTATAAGGAGGGGAGGAGGAACTGAAGCTTTCTTT.

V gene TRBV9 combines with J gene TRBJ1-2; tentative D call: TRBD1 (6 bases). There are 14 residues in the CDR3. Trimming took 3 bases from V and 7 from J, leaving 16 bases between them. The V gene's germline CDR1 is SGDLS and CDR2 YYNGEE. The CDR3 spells CASSDTTGLVGYTF. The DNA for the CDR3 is TGTGCCAGCAGCGACACGACAGGTCTGGTTGGCTACACCTTC. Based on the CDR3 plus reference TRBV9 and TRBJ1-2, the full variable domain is DSGVTQTPKHLITATGQRVTLRCSPRSGDLSVYWYQQSLDQGLQFLIQYYNGEERAKGNILERFSAQQFPDLHSELNLSSLELGDSALYFCASSDTTGLVGYTFGSGTRLTVV.

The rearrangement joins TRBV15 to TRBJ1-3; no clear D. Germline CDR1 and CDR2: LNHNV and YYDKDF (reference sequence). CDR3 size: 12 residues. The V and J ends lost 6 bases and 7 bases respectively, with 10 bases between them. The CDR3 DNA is TGTGCCACCAGTCAATCGAGGAACACCATATATTTT. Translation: CATSQSRNTIYF.

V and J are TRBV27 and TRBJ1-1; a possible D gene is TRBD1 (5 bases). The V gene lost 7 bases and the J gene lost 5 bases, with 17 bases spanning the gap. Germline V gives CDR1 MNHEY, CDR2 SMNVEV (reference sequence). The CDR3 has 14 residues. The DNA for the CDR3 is TGTGCCAGCACCAGGGACCCGGGGGGGACTGAAGCTTTCTTT. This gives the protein CASTRDPGGTEAFF.

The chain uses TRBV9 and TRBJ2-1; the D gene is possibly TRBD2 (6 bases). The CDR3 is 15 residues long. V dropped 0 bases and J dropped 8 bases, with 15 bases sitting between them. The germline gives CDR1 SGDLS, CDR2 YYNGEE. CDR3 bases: TGTGCCAGCAGCGTAGATCGCGGGGCCAGGGATGAGCAGTTCTTC. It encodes CASSVDRGARDEQFF.

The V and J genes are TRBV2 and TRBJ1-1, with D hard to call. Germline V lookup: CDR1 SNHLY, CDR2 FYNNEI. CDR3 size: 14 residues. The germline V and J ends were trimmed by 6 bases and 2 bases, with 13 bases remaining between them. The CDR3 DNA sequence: TGTGCCAGCAGCGAGGTCGTTGCCAACACTGAAGCTTTCTTT. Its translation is CASSEVVANTEAFF.

The CDR3 nucleotides read TGTGCCTGGAGTGTAGGAACTTCGCGGGAACGAACGCAGTATTTT. This translates into CAWSVGTSRERTQYF. The rearrangement joins TRBV30 to TRBJ2-3; perhaps TRBD2 as D (6 bases). CDR1 and CDR2 (germline): GTSNPN, SVGIG (reference sequence). The CDR3 has 15 amino acids. Trimming took off 0 bases at V and 9 bases at J, with 19 bases between the two ends.

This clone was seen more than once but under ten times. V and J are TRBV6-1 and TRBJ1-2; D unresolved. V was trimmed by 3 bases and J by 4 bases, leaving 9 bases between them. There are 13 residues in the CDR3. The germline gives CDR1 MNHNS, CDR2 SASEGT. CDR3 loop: CASSDVDTYGYTF. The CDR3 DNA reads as TGTGCCAGCAGTGATGTAGATACCTATGGCTACACCTTC.

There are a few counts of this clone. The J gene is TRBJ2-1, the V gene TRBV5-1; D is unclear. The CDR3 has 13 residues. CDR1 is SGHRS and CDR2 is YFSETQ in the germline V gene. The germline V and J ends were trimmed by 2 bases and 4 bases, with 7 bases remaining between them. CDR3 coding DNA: TGCGCCAGCAGCTTTGACTTATACAATGAGCAGTTCTTC. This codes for CASSFDLYNEQFF.

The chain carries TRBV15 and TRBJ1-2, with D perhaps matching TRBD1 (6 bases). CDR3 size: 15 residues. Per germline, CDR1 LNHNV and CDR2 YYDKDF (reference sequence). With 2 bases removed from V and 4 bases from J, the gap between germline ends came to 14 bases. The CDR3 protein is CATSRPSRGGYGYTF. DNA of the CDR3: TGTGCCACCAGCAGACCCTCCAGGGGTGGCTATGGCTACACCTTC.